The subject of this entry is one T cell receptor beta chain. The antigen is unknown. This CDR3 is 18 amino acids long. Individual cDNA molecules each received unique molecular identifiers attached to them. From the 5' RACE reads, TCRdb called clonotypes with MiXCR, one entry per CDR3 protein. The sample holds tens of thousands of distinct CDR3 sequences; just under 9% are singletons and the top ten take 15% to 20%. These data belong to a study of early T cells in non-severe SARS-CoV-2 infection. Study observations and caveats: The VDJdb matching leaned toward anti-spike CD8 responses and overlooked private and CD4 specificities.

The sequence was collected from an adult who was a healthcare worker with PCR-confirmed SARS-CoV-2 infection or an uninfected control (not recorded which). What was sequenced was whole blood. The chain couples TRBV21-1 to TRBJ2-7; the table's D gene call, TRBD2, was not cross checked with the DNA. TRBV21-1 constitutes a pseudogene. In DNA, the CDR3 is TGTGCCAGCAGCAAAAGGTGGCTAGCGGGAGGCCCTCCTCATGAGCAGTACTTC. Translation gives CASSKRWLAGGPPHEQYF.